The present entry profiles one T cell receptor (beta chain) with its context. CDR1 is SGHRS, CDR2 YFSETQ, per germline. Trimming stripped 4 bases from V and 4 bases from J, with 14 bases between. The CDR3 length is 14 residues. The record originates from a study of blood T cell repertoires in COVID-19. On the study more broadly: Both acute and convalescent COVID-19 samples were obtained from the United States, Italy and Spain. From T cells, B-cell-depleted T cells, or PBMCs came the material, which was cDNA or gDNA.

Per the original data handling: Using reference gene primer amplification, nucleated cell counts were estimated. TCRdb keeps only in-frame clones here, not all; method: immunoSEQ multiplex PCR. The V and J calls and the clone size are those of that table, but D and trimming were determined from the DNA. The profile shows roughly 260,000 clones, approximately 86% of them singletons. Specimen: peripheral blood. This receptor was taken from a woman of 80 years or more with active or convalescent COVID-19. The chain combines TRBV5-1 with TRBJ2-5; D is undetermined. CDR3 sequence reads: CASSHRAMGETQYF. CDR3 DNA: TGCGCCAGCAGCCACAGAGCTATGGGAGAGACCCAGTACTTC.